This is a list of T cell receptor beta chains from one sample in a study of cytomegalovirus exposure and HLA in healthy donors. Method: immunoSEQ multiplex PCR; TCRdb's copy keeps in-frame clones and lacks some. The sample consists of around 120,000 clones, over 80% of them appearing once. Sequenced sample: PBMCs. Receptors originate from a man aged 50-59 years in good health and CMV-seronegative. Each CDR3 is given with its conserved first and last residue. Each record gives: clone size, D gene, V gene, J gene, CDR3 DNA, CDR3 protein. D genes are given only for firm matches. Size is omitted from some rows. Given values are once, few, many or a class for expanded clones.

clone size: NA
D gene: NA
V gene: TRBV5-1
J gene: TRBJ2-7
CDR3 DNA: TGCGCCAGCAGACTAAGCGGCAGCTCCTACGAGCAGTACTTC
CDR3 protein: CASRLSGSSYEQYF

clone size: NA
D gene: TRBD2
V gene: TRBV19
J gene: TRBJ2-7
CDR3 DNA: TGTGCCAGTAGCCGGCCGGGACTAGGTGTGTACGAGCAGTACTTC
CDR3 protein: CASSRPGLGVYEQYF

clone size: NA
D gene: TRBD2
V gene: TRBV7-2
J gene: TRBJ2-5
CDR3 DNA: TGTGCCAGCAGCCCGGGACTAGCGGAAGAGACCCAGTACTTC
CDR3 protein: CASSPGLAEETQYF

clone size: NA
D gene: NA
V gene: TRBV7-8
J gene: TRBJ1-2
CDR3 DNA: TGTGCCAGCAGCCTGAGGGTCTCGGGCTATGGCTACACCTTC
CDR3 protein: CASSLRVSGYGYTF

clone size: once
D gene: TRBD1
V gene: TRBV7-9
J gene: TRBJ1-2
CDR3 DNA: TGTGCCAGCAGCCCTATGGGACAGCAAATTAACTATGGCTACACCTTC
CDR3 protein: CASSPMGQQINYGYTF

clone size: NA
D gene: TRBD1
V gene: TRBV5-5
J gene: TRBJ2-1
CDR3 DNA: TGTGCCAGCAGCGCGGGACAGGGGGTCGGCAATGAGCAGTTCTTC
CDR3 protein: CASSAGQGVGNEQFF

clone size: NA
D gene: TRBD1
V gene: TRBV5-1
J gene: TRBJ1-5
CDR3 DNA: TGCGCCAGCAGCCCCTCAGGGGACAGGGTGGGATCGCGGGGCAATCAGCCCCAGCATTTT
CDR3 protein: CASSPSGDRVGSRGNQPQHF

clone size: NA
D gene: NA
V gene: TRBV4-1
J gene: TRBJ1-5
CDR3 DNA: TGCGCCAGCAGCCAAGAAAGTGGGGACACTTATCAGCCCCAGCATTTT
CDR3 protein: CASSQESGDTYQPQHF

clone size: NA
D gene: NA
V gene: TRBV7-8
J gene: TRBJ1-4
CDR3 DNA: TGTGCCAGCAGCCCCCGCGGTGAGAGGAATGAAAAACTGTTTTTT
CDR3 protein: CASSPRGERNEKLFF

clone size: NA
D gene: TRBD1
V gene: TRBV19
J gene: TRBJ2-3
CDR3 DNA: TGTGCCAGTAGCCCGACAGGGGCGAGCACAGATACGCAGTATTTT
CDR3 protein: CASSPTGASTDTQYF

clone size: NA
D gene: TRBD1
V gene: TRBV28
J gene: TRBJ1-5
CDR3 DNA: TGTGCCAGCAGGCAGGGGGCAGAATATCAGCCCCAGCATTTT
CDR3 protein: CASRQGAEYQPQHF

clone size: NA
D gene: NA
V gene: TRBV25-1
J gene: TRBJ1-1
CDR3 DNA: TGTGCCAGCAGCCGAACGACGGGGATTGGCACTGAAGCTTTCTTT
CDR3 protein: CASSRTTGIGTEAFF

clone size: NA
D gene: TRBD1
V gene: TRBV11-2
J gene: TRBJ2-7
CDR3 DNA: TGTGCCAGCAGCTTAGGGGGGACAGGGTCTTCGTACGAGCAGTACTTC
CDR3 protein: CASSLGGTGSSYEQYF

clone size: NA
D gene: TRBD2
V gene: TRBV7-6
J gene: TRBJ2-5
CDR3 DNA: TGTGCCAGCAGCTTGGGCTCGGGGCTAGCGGGAGGGGAGCAGTACTTC
CDR3 protein: CASSLGSGLAGGEQYF

clone size: NA
D gene: TRBD1
V gene: TRBV10-3
J gene: TRBJ1-6
CDR3 DNA: TGTGCCATCAGTGTAGCAGGGGGTGGTGAGTGGTCACCCCTCCACTTT
CDR3 protein: CAISVAGGGEWSPLHF

clone size: NA
D gene: TRBD1
V gene: TRBV4-3
J gene: TRBJ1-2
CDR3 DNA: TGCGCCAGCAGCCAAGCGACAGGGGCGGGCTATGGCTACACCTTC
CDR3 protein: CASSQATGAGYGYTF

clone size: NA
D gene: NA
V gene: TRBV7-2
J gene: TRBJ2-3
CDR3 DNA: TGTGCCAGCAGCCTGGGACTAACGGGGGGCCATGGGTATTTT
CDR3 protein: CASSLGLTGGHGYF

clone size: NA
D gene: TRBD1
V gene: TRBV29-1
J gene: TRBJ1-1
CDR3 DNA: TGCAGCGTTAGGGACAGGGGGAACACTGAAGCTTTCTTT
CDR3 protein: CSVRDRGNTEAFF

clone size: once
D gene: NA
V gene: TRBV9
J gene: TRBJ2-2
CDR3 DNA: TGTGCCAGCAGCGTCCGCAGGGTGTCCGGGGAGCTGTTTTTT
CDR3 protein: CASSVRRVSGELFF

clone size: NA
D gene: NA
V gene: TRBV5-1
J gene: TRBJ1-4
CDR3 DNA: TGCGTCAGCAGCTTGGGGCGGAACGAAAAACTGTTTTTT
CDR3 protein: CVSSLGRNEKLFF

clone size: NA
D gene: NA
V gene: TRBV4-3
J gene: TRBJ2-6
CDR3 DNA: TGCGCCAGCAGCCAAGGCGCTGGGACACTCTCTGGGGCCAACGTCCTGACTTTC
CDR3 protein: CASSQGAGTLSGANVLTF

clone size: NA
D gene: TRBD2
V gene: TRBV27
J gene: TRBJ2-1
CDR3 DNA: TGTGCCAGCAGTTTATCTACGGGACTAGCGGGGTATGAGCAGTTCTTC
CDR3 protein: CASSLSTGLAGYEQFF

clone size: NA
D gene: TRBD2
V gene: TRBV18
J gene: TRBJ2-3
CDR3 DNA: TGTGCCAGCTCACCACCGAACGGCGGGAGGGGAGATACGCAGTATTTT
CDR3 protein: CASSPPNGGRGDTQYF

clone size: NA
D gene: NA
V gene: TRBV18
J gene: TRBJ1-1
CDR3 DNA: TGTGCCAGCTCACCACAAACGGTGAACACTGAAGCTTTCTTT
CDR3 protein: CASSPQTVNTEAFF

clone size: NA
D gene: NA
V gene: TRBV7-3
J gene: TRBJ2-3
CDR3 DNA: TGTGCCAGCAGAGACGCGGGGACAGATACGCAGTATTTT
CDR3 protein: CASRDAGTDTQYF

clone size: NA
D gene: TRBD2
V gene: TRBV19
J gene: TRBJ2-1
CDR3 DNA: TGTGCCAGTAGTTCGGCTAGCGGGGCCTCCAATGAGCAGTTCTTC
CDR3 protein: CASSSASGASNEQFF

clone size: NA
D gene: TRBD2
V gene: TRBV18
J gene: TRBJ2-5
CDR3 DNA: TGTGCCAGCTCGCCCGAAGTCGGGAGGGAGACCCAGTACTTC
CDR3 protein: CASSPEVGRETQYF

clone size: NA
D gene: NA
V gene: TRBV27
J gene: TRBJ2-7
CDR3 DNA: TGTGCCAGCAGTTTCTCTCGGACAGCTCCCTACGAGCAGTACTTC
CDR3 protein: CASSFSRTAPYEQYF

clone size: NA
D gene: TRBD2
V gene: TRBV19
J gene: TRBJ2-1
CDR3 DNA: TGTGCCAGTATGAGGCTAGCGGGCGCCTACAATGAGCAGTTCTTC
CDR3 protein: CASMRLAGAYNEQFF

clone size: NA
D gene: TRBD2
V gene: TRBV6-5
J gene: TRBJ2-7
CDR3 DNA: TGTGCCAGCATGAACGGGGGGTCCTACGAGCAGTACTTC
CDR3 protein: CASMNGGSYEQYF

clone size: NA
D gene: NA
V gene: TRBV28
J gene: TRBJ2-4
CDR3 DNA: TGTGCCAGCAGTGGGGGGTTTAACTCAAACATTCAGTACTTC
CDR3 protein: CASSGGFNSNIQYF

clone size: NA
D gene: NA
V gene: TRBV4-3
J gene: TRBJ2-1
CDR3 DNA: TGCGCCAGCAGCCAAGAATTAACTTTGGGGAGTATCTCCTACAATGAGCAGTTCTTC
CDR3 protein: CASSQELTLGSISYNEQFF

clone size: NA
D gene: NA
V gene: TRBV5-1
J gene: TRBJ1-1
CDR3 DNA: TGCGCCAGCAGCTTGCACGAGGGGGGGGGCACTGAAGCTTTCTTT
CDR3 protein: CASSLHEGGGTEAFF

clone size: NA
D gene: NA
V gene: TRBV9
J gene: TRBJ2-3
CDR3 DNA: TGTGCCAGCAGCTCTTTAGCGGAGCCCACAGATACGCAGTATTTT
CDR3 protein: CASSSLAEPTDTQYF

clone size: NA
D gene: NA
V gene: TRBV2
J gene: TRBJ1-1
CDR3 DNA: TGTGCCAGCAGTGAAGGTCCGGTTAGGAGGAACACTGAAGCTTTCTTT
CDR3 protein: CASSEGPVRRNTEAFF

clone size: few
D gene: NA
V gene: TRBV6-5
J gene: TRBJ1-5
CDR3 DNA: TGTGCCAGCAGACGTTCAGGCAGGATAGAGCCCCAGCATTTT
CDR3 protein: CASRRSGRIEPQHF

clone size: NA
D gene: NA
V gene: TRBV7-2
J gene: TRBJ2-7
CDR3 DNA: TGTGCCAGCAGCTTATCTGGAGAGTCGCAGTACTTC
CDR3 protein: CASSLSGESQYF